The T cell receptor (beta chain) described here comes from a study of response to subunit inactivated influenza vaccine. MiXCR was run by TCRdb on the RT-PCR reads, yielding one entry per CDR3 protein. The data hold fewer than 400,000 distinct CDR3 sequences, with less than 25% observed a single time. Study-level points and caveats: After each seasonal influenza vaccination, few new T cells are recruited, the authors suggested.

Comments on this clonotype: The antigen remains unidentified.

The V end lost 0 bases, the J end lost 8 bases, and 8 bases lay between the germline ends. The CDR3 spans 13 residues. The V gene's germline CDR1 is SEHNR and CDR2 FQNEAQ (reference sequence). The chain couples TRBV7-9 to TRBJ2-1; a possible D gene is TRBD2 (5 bases). The specimen comprised PBMCs from blood, sampled about 20 months after vaccination. The TCR comes from a man aged 50 to 75 who received an inactivated influenza vaccine. The CDR3 DNA reads TGTGCCAGCAGCTTAGCGGGCGGGCATGAGCAGTTCTTC. This translates into CASSLAGGHEQFF.